The T cell receptor beta chain described here comes from a study of cytomegalovirus exposure and HLA in healthy donors. Study observations and caveats: Beyond CMV serostatus, there was no information to go on about immune exposure. Data from an earlier analysis indicated that most TCR beta V segments were productive either about 87% or about 30% of the time.

This clone was counted once. Its antigen remains unknown. V was clipped by 7 bases and J by 2 bases, with 12 bases between them. CDR1 and CDR2 (germline): MDHEN, SYDVKM. The CDR3 spans 14 residues. Healthy bone marrow donors made up the cohort. Donors had nominal health at sampling but likely had unrecorded immune exposures. Use of 60 Vbeta and 13 Jbeta primers characterized the PCR. Using immunoSEQ multiplex PCR, the repertoire was profiled, and TCRdb retains in-frame clones only, with some absent. The table lists around 91,000 clones, 55% to 75% of them singletons, with 3.2% in the top ten. The source is a man aged 55 to 70 in good health and CMV-seronegative. Sequencing input: PBMCs. V gene TRBV28 combines with J gene TRBJ2-1; TRBD1 might be the D (5 bases). The CDR3 region has the DNA TGTGCCAGCACTTCAGGGTATCCCTACAATGAGCAGTTCTTC. This gives the protein CASTSGYPYNEQFF. The full variable domain, completed using reference TRBV28 and TRBJ2-1, is DVKVTQSSRYLVKRTGEKVFLECVQDMDHENMFWYRQDPGLGLRLIYFSYDVKMKEKGDIPEGYSVSREKKERFSLILESASTNQTSMYLCASTSGYPYNEQFFGPGTRLTVL.